This TCR beta chain originates from a study of vaccination and CD4 T cells after COVID-19. Overall study context: Post-COVID draws followed diagnosis by a median approximately 100 days (range 35 to 161). Overlapping SARS-CoV-2, HCoV-NL63, HCoV-OC43 and HCoV-229E spike peptides were used to stimulate cells. The authors gave control cultures a CEFX pool, an HIV-1 Nef pool, or no peptide.

Remarks on this clonotype: Its antigen remains unknown.

The assay that was used to sequence DNA from cultured CD4+ T cells was the Oncomine TCR Beta short-read assay. Genomic DNA was isolated from CD4+ T cells that had been cultured. TCRdb reprocessed the PCR reads with MiXCR, giving one entry per CDR3 protein. This table has approximately 12,000 distinct CDR3 sequences, approximately 52% appearing once. The treatment here: approximately 9-day PBMC culture with coronavirus spike peptide pools or control peptides (ViraFEST assay). V was shortened by 4 bases and J by 0 bases, with 10 bases between the two germline ends. In germline, CDR1 is SGHRS, CDR2 YFSETQ. The CDR3 has 14 residues.

The V gene is TRBV5-1, the J gene TRBJ1-2; D gene unclear. This receptor was taken from a human donor who had recovered from COVID-19. Sequencing was carried out using CD4+ T cells from blood, cultured in vitro. The CDR3 loop reads CASSPKTANYGYTF. In DNA form, the CDR3 reads TGCGCCAGCAGCCCTAAAACCGCTAACTATGGCTACACCTTC.